Following are 22 T cell receptor beta chains from one sample sequenced in a study of T cells in Graves' hyperthyroidism and ophthalmopathy. Amplification targeted TCR beta CDR3 regions from RNA transcripts. The TCR CDR3 first-round RT-PCR relied on the HTBI primer set. MiXCR, run by TCRdb on the multiplex PCR reads, gives a single entry per CDR3 protein. The table records about 500,000 distinct CDR3 sequences, 46% of them present only once. The sequencing input was peripheral blood or thyroid tissue (not recorded which). These receptors all stem from an adult woman with Graves' disease, either hyperthyroidism or ophthalmopathy (not recorded which).

The chain links TRBV7-2 to TRBJ1-2; D gene ambiguous. V was clipped by 4 bases and J by 8 bases, with 20 bases between them. Germline lookup yields CDR1 SGHTA and CDR2 FQGNSA. The CDR3 is 15 amino acids. CDR3 sequence reads: CASSSRRGSREGYTF. The CDR3 nucleotides are TGTGCCAGCAGCTCAAGACGTGGGTCCCGAGAGGGCTACACCTTC.

The gene calls are TRBV9 and TRBJ2-6; D ambiguous. CDR3 size: 15 residues. Germline V gives CDR1 SGDLS, CDR2 YYNGEE. V lost 1 base, J lost 4 bases, and 9 bases lay in between. The CDR3 sequence is CASSVIGKGANVLTF. CDR3 bases: TGTGCCAGCAGCGTAATAGGGAAGGGGGCCAACGTCCTGACTTTC.

There are many counts of this clonotype. The gene calls are TRBV20-1 and TRBJ2-5, with 10 bases aligning to TRBD1. Germline trimming cut 6 bases from V and 3 bases from J; bases unmatched to any gene: 4. In germline, CDR1 is DFQATT, CDR2 SNEGSKA (reference sequence). The CDR3 contains 13 residues. The CDR3 is CSAGTGVKETQYF. CDR3 nucleotide sequence: TGCAGTGCGGGGACAGGGGTGAAAGAGACCCAGTACTTC.

The chain couples TRBV5-1 to TRBJ2-2; 7 bases line up with TRBD2. The CDR3 is 17 residues long. CDR1 is SGHRS and CDR2 is YFSETQ in the germline V gene. V lost 2 bases to trimming and J lost 2 bases; unmatched junction nucleotides: 9. Written as DNA, the CDR3 is TGCGCCAGCAGCTTCCATTCTGGCGGGAGTAACACCGGGGAGCTGTTTTTT. It translates to CASSFHSGGSNTGELFF.

V usage is TRBV11-2 and J usage is TRBJ2-6; TRBD2 is a possible D gene (5 bases). The CDR3 covers 17 residues. Germline CDR1 is SGHAT and CDR2 is FQNNGV. Trimming shortened V by 5 bases and J by 0 bases, and 14 bases separated the two germline ends. CDR3 sequence: CASSRASGFSGANVLTF. Written as DNA, the CDR3 is TGTGCCAGCAGCCGGGCCTCGGGGTTCTCTGGGGCCAACGTCCTGACTTTC.

This clonotype was found many times. The V gene is TRBV24-1, the J gene TRBJ1-2; tentative D call: TRBD1 (5 bases). This CDR3 is built from 15 residues. Trimming took 2 bases from V and 4 from J, leaving 13 bases between them. Germline lookup yields CDR1 KGHDR and CDR2 SFDVKD. The DNA of the CDR3 is TGTGCCACCAGTGATTGGAGGGGTTCCACCTATGGCTACACCTTC. Translated: CATSDWRGSTYGYTF.

This clonotype was seen many times. The chain employs TRBV6-2 or TRBV6-3 and TRBJ1-5; D may be TRBD1 (5 bases). The length of the CDR3 is 15 residues. Germline CDR1 MNHEY, CDR2 SVGEGT. V was cut by 2 bases and J by 4 bases, with 12 bases left in between. The CDR3 loop is CASSYGGALNQPQHF. The CDR3 DNA reads TGTGCCAGCAGTTACGGTGGGGCCCTAAATCAGCCCCAGCATTTT.

The chain employs TRBV7-9 and TRBJ2-5; either TRBD1 or TRBD2 may fit D (6 bases each). Trimming pared 5 bases from V and 5 bases from J, leaving 15 bases between. This CDR3 is 14 amino acids long. CDR1 is SEHNR, CDR2 FQNEAQ, per germline (reference sequence). CDR3 sequence reads: CASSDPGGVETQYF. DNA for the CDR3: TGTGCCAGCAGCGACCCCGGGGGCGTCGAGACCCAGTACTTC.

This clonotype was seen repeatedly, ten times or more. V usage is TRBV7-9 and J usage is TRBJ2-2; 10 nucleotides line up with TRBD2. The length of the CDR3 is 15 residues. From germline, CDR1 is SEHNR and CDR2 FQNEAQ (reference sequence). V lost 3 bases, J lost 4 bases, and 2 bases stayed unmatched. The CDR3 DNA is TGTGCCAGCAGCTTTAGCGGGAGGAGCACCGGGGAGCTGTTTTTT. Protein sequence: CASSFSGRSTGELFF.

This clonotype was seen ten or more times. CDR3 sequence reads: CAISPTSGETGELFF. As DNA, the CDR3 is TGTGCCATCAGCCCGACTAGCGGGGAGACCGGGGAGCTGTTTTTT. The chain has TRBV10-3 and TRBJ2-2; the match to TRBD2 covers 11 bases. Trimming took 6 bases from V and 5 from J; bases not matched to a gene: 5. The CDR3 is 15 residues long. Germline V gene sequence: CDR1 ENHRY, CDR2 SYGVKD.

This clonotype came up many times. This chain joins TRBV10-2 and TRBJ1-6, with TRBD1 matching over 8 bases. Germline CDR1 and CDR2: WSHSY and SAAADI. The CDR3 contains 13 residues. The J segment lost 5 bases and the V segment lost 9 bases, leaving 3 bases of the junction unmatched. The CDR3 sequence: CASSTGDNSPLHF. CDR3 DNA sequence: TGCGCCAGTTCGACAGGGGATAATTCACCCCTCCACTTT.

The chain has TRBV10-3 and TRBJ1-2, with a possible D match to TRBD1 (6 bases). Trimming took off 4 bases at V and 6 bases at J, with 9 bases between the two ends. The CDR3 runs 12 residues. Germline loops: CDR1 ENHRY, CDR2 SYGVKD. CDR3 nucleotides: TGTGCCATCAGTGGTAGGGGGAATGGCTACACCTTC. Amino acids: CAISGRGNGYTF.

V usage is TRBV15 and J usage is TRBJ2-5, with 9 bases fitting TRBD1. Germline V gene sequence: CDR1 LNHNV, CDR2 YYDKDF (reference sequence). The CDR3 extends over 15 amino acids. V was pared by 4 bases and J by 2 bases, with 5 bases of the junction left unmatched. CDR3 nucleotide sequence: TGTGCCACCAGCACCGAGACAGGGGGACAAGAGACCCAGTACTTC. Its protein is CATSTETGGQETQYF. Supplemented by reference TRBV15 and TRBJ2-5, the full variable domain reads DAMVIQNPRYQVTQFGKPVTLSCSQTLNHNVMYWYQQKSSQAPKLLFHYYDKDFNNEADTPDNFQSRRPNTSFCFLDIRSPGLGDTAMYLCATSTETGGQETQYFGPGTRLLVL.

On this clonotype: A much larger clone differs from this one at a single base, so this may be a read error. A read error is likely, as this CDR3 ends without the conserved phenylalanine or tryptophan. V usage is TRBV4-1 and J usage is TRBJ2-7, with 10 bases matching TRBD2. J lost 0 bases, V lost 2 bases, and 4 bases had no gene match. Germline assignment: CDR1 MGHRA and CDR2 YSYEKL. The CDR3 runs to 16 residues. Written as DNA, the CDR3 is TGCGCCAGCAGCCAACTTAGCGGGAGGAGCTCCTACGAGCAGTACCTC. Protein: CASSQLSGRSSYEQYL.

This clonotype came up a few times. The chain has TRBV3-1 and TRBJ1-2; D perhaps matches TRBD1 (6 bases). Germline V CDR1 and CDR2: LGHDT, YNNKEL (reference sequence). This CDR3 spans 14 amino acids. The V end lost 7 bases, the J end lost 0 bases, and 12 bases lay between the germline ends. The CDR3: CASKQQGTNYGYTF. The CDR3 nucleotides are TGTGCCAGCAAACAACAGGGAACTAACTATGGCTACACCTTC.

The genes are TRBV7-8 and TRBJ2-7, with D perhaps assigned TRBD1 or TRBD2 (6 bases each). Between the trimmed V and J ends, which lost 0 bases and 0 bases, there was a span of 12 bases. The CDR3 is 16 amino acids. Germline V CDR1 and CDR2: SGHVS, FQNEAQ. The CDR3 region has the DNA TGTGCCAGCAGCTTAGCGCGGAGGGGGAGCTCCTACGAGCAGTACTTC. Its translation: CASSLARRGSSYEQYF.

This clonotype came up many times. The chain couples TRBV5-5 to TRBJ2-6; D not certain. Trimming pared 2 bases from V and 2 bases from J, leaving 11 bases between. Germline V lookup: CDR1 SGHKS, CDR2 YYEKEE (reference sequence). CDR3 length equals 16 residues. CDR3 amino acids: CASSFGAGAGANVLTF. The CDR3 DNA follows: TGTGCCAGCAGCTTCGGAGCTGGTGCTGGGGCCAACGTCCTGACTTTC.

The chain links TRBV20-1 to TRBJ1-2, with 7 bases lining up with TRBD1. V lost 5 bases to trimming and J lost 4 bases; unmatched junction nucleotides: 7. Germline V CDR1 and CDR2: DFQATT, SNEGSKA (reference sequence). The CDR3 contains 13 residues. The CDR3 DNA sequence: TGCAGTGCTTCGTCGTCAGGGGGCTATGGCTACACCTTC. As protein: CSASSSGGYGYTF.

The J gene is TRBJ1-2, the V gene TRBV5-1, with D perhaps matching TRBD1 (6 bases). V was shortened by 4 bases and J by 7 bases, with 17 bases between the two germline ends. CDR1 is SGHRS and CDR2 is YFSETQ in the germline V gene. This CDR3 comprises 14 residues. The CDR3 DNA sequence: TGCGCCAGCAGCGAGGAGAACTGGACAGCTGGCTACACCTTC. It encodes CASSEENWTAGYTF.

The gene calls are TRBV25-1 and TRBJ1-2, with 9 bases lining up with TRBD1. V dropped 5 bases and J dropped 8; count of bases not matched to a gene: 9. This CDR3 has 14 amino acids. Germline CDR1 MGHDK, CDR2 SYGVNS. The CDR3 is CASSFRDRAAGYTF. DNA for the CDR3: TGTGCCAGCAGTTTCCGGGACAGGGCTGCAGGCTACACCTTC.

The CDR3 spells CASSLGLDSVMSYTF. The CDR3 coding sequence is TGTGCCAGCAGCTTGGGACTGGACAGTGTCATGAGCTACACCTTC. The rearrangement links TRBV2 to TRBJ1-2, with D perhaps TRBD1 (6 bases). The ends were cut back, 6 bases at V and 9 bases at J, with 23 bases in the middle. CDR3 length: 15 residues. Germline-derived CDR1 and CDR2 are SNHLY and FYNNEI.

There are many counts of this clonotype. The chain recombines TRBV9 with TRBJ2-7, with 8 positions matching TRBD2. Germline trimming cut 3 bases from V and 6 bases from J; bases unmatched to any gene: 8. The V gene's germline CDR1 is SGDLS and CDR2 YYNGEE. The CDR3 totals 14 residues. The CDR3: CASSGGLLAGEQYF. As DNA, the CDR3 is TGTGCCAGCAGCGGCGGGCTCCTAGCGGGCGAGCAGTACTTC.